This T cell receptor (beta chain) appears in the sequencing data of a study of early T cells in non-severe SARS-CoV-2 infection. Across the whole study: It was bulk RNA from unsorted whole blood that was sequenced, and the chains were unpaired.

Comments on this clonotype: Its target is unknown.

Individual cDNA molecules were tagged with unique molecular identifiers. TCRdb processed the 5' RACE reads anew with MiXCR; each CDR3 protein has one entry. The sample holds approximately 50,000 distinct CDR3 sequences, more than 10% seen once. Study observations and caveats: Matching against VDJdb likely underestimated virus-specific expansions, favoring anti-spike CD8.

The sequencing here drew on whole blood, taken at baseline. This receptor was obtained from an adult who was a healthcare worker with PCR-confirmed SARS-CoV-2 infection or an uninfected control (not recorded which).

In nucleotides, the CDR3 is TGTGCCAGCAGCTTGCGGACAGGGAGTTCACCCCTCCACTTT. Amino acids: CASSLRTGSSPLHF. The V gene is TRBV14, the J gene TRBJ1-6; 8 positions match TRBD1. V gave up 5 bases and J gave up 9 bases; unmatched junction bases: 6. The CDR3 contains 14 residues. CDR1 is SGHDN, CDR2 FVKESK, per germline.